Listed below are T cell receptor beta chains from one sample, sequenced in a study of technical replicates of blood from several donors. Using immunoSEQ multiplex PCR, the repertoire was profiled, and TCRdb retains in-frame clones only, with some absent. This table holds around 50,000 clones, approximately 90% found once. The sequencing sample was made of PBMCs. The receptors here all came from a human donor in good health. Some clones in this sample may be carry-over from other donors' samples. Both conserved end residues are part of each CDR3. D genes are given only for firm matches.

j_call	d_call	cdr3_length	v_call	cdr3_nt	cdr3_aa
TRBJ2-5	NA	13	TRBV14	TGTGCCAGCAGCCAGCGGGGTACCAGTCCCCAGTACTTC	CASSQRGTSPQYF
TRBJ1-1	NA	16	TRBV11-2	TGTGCCAGCAGCTTAGGCCCCAGGTCCGGGAACACTGAAGCTTTCTTT	CASSLGPRSGNTEAFF
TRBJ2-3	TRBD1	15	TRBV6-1	TGTGCCAGCAGTGATCGGGACAGGGTCACAGATACGCAGTATTTT	CASSDRDRVTDTQYF
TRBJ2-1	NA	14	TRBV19	TGTGCCAGTAGTATAGATGGAGTCTACAATGAGCAGTTCTTC	CASSIDGVYNEQFF
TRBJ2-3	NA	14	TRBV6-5	TGTGCCAGCAGTTACCTAGCCCAACCAGATACGCAGTATTTT	CASSYLAQPDTQYF
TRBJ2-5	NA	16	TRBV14	TGTGCCAGCAGCCAAGGGTTAGGGAGCGGCCAAGAGACCCAGTACTTC	CASSQGLGSGQETQYF
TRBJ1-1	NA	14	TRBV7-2	TGTGCCAGCAGCCCCGGGACAATGAACACTGAAGCTTTCTTT	CASSPGTMNTEAFF
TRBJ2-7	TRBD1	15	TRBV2	TGTGCCAGCAGTTGGGACAGGGTTCACTCCTACGAGCAGTACTTC	CASSWDRVHSYEQYF
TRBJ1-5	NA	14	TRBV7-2	TGTGCCAGCAGCTCTCAGTATAGCAATCAGCCCCAGCATTTT	CASSSQYSNQPQHF
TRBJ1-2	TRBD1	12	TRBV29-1	TGCAGCGTTCCGACAGGGGGCTATGGCTACACCTTC	CSVPTGGYGYTF
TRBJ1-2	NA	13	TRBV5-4	TGTGCCAGCAGCTATGAGACAAGCTATGGCTACACCTTC	CASSYETSYGYTF
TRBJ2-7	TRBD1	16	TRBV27	TGTGCCAGCAGTTTACGGACGGGACAGGGGGCGAGGGAGCAGTACTTC	CASSLRTGQGAREQYF
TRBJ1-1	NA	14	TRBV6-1	TGTGCCAGCAGTGAAGCGTTGACAGCCTTTGAAGCTTTCTTT	CASSEALTAFEAFF